This section outlines one T cell receptor beta chain sequence together with its context. These data belong to a study of blood T cell repertoires in COVID-19. For the study at large: Donors in the United States, Italy and Spain gave samples during acute or convalescent COVID-19.

This CDR3 is built from 21 residues. Per the germline V gene, CDR1 is SGDLS and CDR2 is YYNGEE. V gave up 1 base and J gave up 0 bases; unmatched junction bases: 12. The table came from immunoSEQ multiplex PCR; TCRdb's copy has only in-frame clones and leaves some out. Of roughly 200,000 clones listed, more than 70% are singletons. The TCR comes from a woman aged 55-75 years with acute or convalescent COVID-19. The sample taken for sequencing was peripheral blood. V gene TRBV9 combines with J gene TRBJ2-3; 15 positions agree with TRBD2. For the CDR3, the DNA is TGTGCCAGCAGCGTAAAACCGGGACTAGCGGGAGGCTTTACTAGCACAGATACGCAGTATTTT. It specifies CASSVKPGLAGGFTSTDTQYF.